These T cell receptor beta chains were read from a single sample in a study of CD8 T cells in ankylosing spondylitis. In TCRdb, the 5' RACE reads were re-called with MiXCR into one record per CDR3 protein. The sample lists 150,000 to 250,000 distinct CDR3 sequences, about 13% seen once, with approximately 16% in the top ten. The specimen was blood, either unsorted or a sorted T cell fraction (not recorded which). Receptors originate from a male donor with ankylosing spondylitis or in good health (not recorded which). Both conserved end residues are part of each CDR3. A D gene is named only where the DNA matches it firmly. Expanded clones are given a class, and other clones once, few, many or no size at all.

v_gene,abundance,j_gene,d_gene,CDR3nt,CDR3aa
TRBV27,few,TRBJ2-7,TRBD1,TGTGCCAGCAGTCTGGGACAGTGGACCTCCTACGAGCAGTACTTC,CASSLGQWTSYEQYF
TRBV10-2,few,TRBJ1-3,TRBD1,TGCGCCAGCAGTGAGGGGACAGGGTACGGAAACACCATATATTTT,CASSEGTGYGNTIYF
TRBV27,many,TRBJ1-6,-,TGTGCCAGCAGTTCCCGCCCGGGCGGCTATAATTCACCCCTCCACTTT,CASSSRPGGYNSPLHF
TRBV7-9,few,TRBJ2-1,TRBD1,TGTGCCAGCAGTCCCCCCGTGGGCAGGGGGATCGGGGAGCAGTTCTTC,CASSPPVGRGIGEQFF
TRBV4-1,-,TRBJ2-7,-,TGCGCCAGCAGCCAAGAAATCCACTACGAGCAGTACTTC,CASSQEIHYEQYF
TRBV9,-,TRBJ1-1,-,TGTGCCAGCAGCGTAGAAGGGAAAGAAGCTTTCTTT,CASSVEGKEAFF
TRBV5-6,few,TRBJ2-3,-,TGTGCCAGCAGCTTGGCCGCTAGGAAAACCGCAGATACGCAGTATTTT,CASSLAARKTADTQYF
TRBV4-1,few,TRBJ1-2,-,TGCGCCAGCAGCCAAACTACCTTGGGGGCGCTATCCTATGGCTACACCTTC,CASSQTTLGALSYGYTF
TRBV4-1,many,TRBJ2-3,-,TGCGCCAGCAGCCCAATAGCGGGCACAGATACGCAGTATTTT,CASSPIAGTDTQYF
TRBV7-9,few,TRBJ2-3,-,TGTGCCAGCAGCAACCCCAGCCAGGGAAGTAGCACAGATACGCAGTATTTT,CASSNPSQGSSTDTQYF
TRBV27,few,TRBJ2-1,-,TGTGCCAGCAGTTTTCTCAGGGCCTCCTACAATGAGCAGTTCTTC,CASSFLRASYNEQFF
TRBV6-1,-,TRBJ1-1,-,TGTGCCAGCAGTCCGGGGGGTGAGAACACTGAAGCTTTCTTT,CASSPGGENTEAFF
TRBV21-1,few,TRBJ2-7,-,TGTGCCAGCAGCCGCGCGGATGACCAGCAGTACTTC,CASSRADDQQYF
TRBV15,many,TRBJ2-7,TRBD2,TGTGCCACCAGCAGAGAACCGGGGCACGGGAGGGACGAGCAGTACTTC,CATSREPGHGRDEQYF
TRBV27,many,TRBJ1-1,-,TGTGCCAGCAGTTTGGCAGGGTCTGAAGCTTTCTTT,CASSLAGSEAFF
TRBV6-5,few,TRBJ2-2,-,TGTGCCAGCAGTTACGGGATAGAGAACACCGGGGAGCTGTTTTTT,CASSYGIENTGELFF
TRBV7-9,many,TRBJ2-1,-,TGTGCCAGCTCTGTTGGGGCCTACAATGAGCAGTTCTTC,CASSVGAYNEQFF
TRBV7-9,many,TRBJ2-1,-,TGTGCCAGCAGCTTAGGGGGGGCTCCCCTCTACAATGAGCAGTTCTTC,CASSLGGAPLYNEQFF
TRBV7-9,few,TRBJ2-7,-,TGTGCCAGCGAGGGCCCTCAGGGGCAGTACTTC,CASEGPQGQYF
TRBV11-3,-,TRBJ2-7,-,TGTGCCAGCAGCTTAGGGGCGGTCCCCTACGAGCAGTACTTC,CASSLGAVPYEQYF
TRBV27,few,TRBJ2-1,TRBD2,TGTGCCAGCAGTCTGGGACTAGTCTATGAGCAGTTCTTC,CASSLGLVYEQFF
TRBV3-1,-,TRBJ2-7,TRBD2,TGTGCCAGCAGCCCCGGGACTAGCGGGAGAGGGTCCTACGAGCAGTACTTC,CASSPGTSGRGSYEQYF
TRBV6-5,-,TRBJ2-2,TRBD2,TGTGCCAGCAGTTACTCGGCTAGCGGGCACACCGGGGAGCTGTTTTTT,CASSYSASGHTGELFF
TRBV7-8,-,TRBJ2-7,-,TGTGCCAGCAGCTTAGGCGGGACCGCCCTCTACGAGCAGTACTTC,CASSLGGTALYEQYF
TRBV5-1,few,TRBJ2-7,-,TGCGCCAGCAGCGCCGACAGCTCCTACGAGCAGTACTTC,CASSADSSYEQYF
TRBV5-5,few,TRBJ2-1,TRBD1,TGTGCCAGCAGCTTGGGGGACAGAGGCGACAATGAGCAGTTCTTC,CASSLGDRGDNEQFF
TRBV11-2,few,TRBJ2-1,TRBD1,TGTGCCAGCAGCTGGGGGACAGGGGATGAGCAGTTCTTC,CASSWGTGDEQFF
TRBV29-1,-,TRBJ2-2,TRBD1,TGCAGCGTTTGGTGGACAGGGGACTCCGGGGAGCTGTTTTTT,CSVWWTGDSGELFF
TRBV29-1,few,TRBJ2-1,TRBD1,TGCAGCGTTGAAGGACCCGGGACAGGGAGGATGGAGCAGTTCTTC,CSVEGPGTGRMEQFF
TRBV7-9,-,TRBJ1-5,-,TGTGCCAGCAGCTTAGGTCAGGAAGGCAATCAGCCCCAGCATTTT,CASSLGQEGNQPQHF
TRBV18,few,TRBJ2-7,TRBD1,TGTGCCAGCTCACCATCGACAGGGATTAGCTACGAGCAGTACTTC,CASSPSTGISYEQYF
TRBV3-1,-,TRBJ2-7,-,TGTGCCAGCAGCCAAGATACCCTGCCGGGGATCTACGAGCAGTACTTC,CASSQDTLPGIYEQYF
TRBV20-1,-,TRBJ2-1,TRBD1,TGCACCTCTCAAAACAGGGGCCGGGAGTTCTTC,CTSQNRGREFF
TRBV27,-,TRBJ2-7,-,TGTGCCAGCAGTCCCCCATGGCCAGGGGCAAGAGAGCAGTACTTC,CASSPPWPGAREQYF
TRBV20-1,many,TRBJ2-7,-,TGCAGTGCTAGGAACAGCCTCTCCTACGAGCAGTACTTC,CSARNSLSYEQYF
TRBV6-1,few,TRBJ2-1,-,TGTGCCACCTCTAGCTCCTCCTACAATGAGCAGTTCTTC,CATSSSSYNEQFF
TRBV20-1,many,TRBJ2-7,TRBD1,TGCAGTGCTTGGGACAGGAACGGCTACGAGCAGTACTTC,CSAWDRNGYEQYF
TRBV12-3/TRBV12-4,-,TRBJ2-7,TRBD2,TGTGCCAGCAGTTTGGGACGGTGGGGGGGCGAGCAGTACTTC,CASSLGRWGGEQYF
TRBV7-1,-,TRBJ2-3,TRBD2,TGTGCCAGCACCGCCCCCCGCCTAGCGGGTCTGAGGCCGAGTTTGGGGCGGAGCACAGATACGCAGTATTTT,CASTAPRLAGLRPSLGRSTDTQYF
TRBV29-1,-,TRBJ2-2,-,TGCAGCGCTGGGGGCCAAAGGAGCACCGGGGAGCTGTTTTTT,CSAGGQRSTGELFF
TRBV11-3,-,TRBJ1-2,TRBD1,TGTGCCAGCAGCGCAGGGGACCCCGGGACAGGGGACTATGGCTACACCTTC,CASSAGDPGTGDYGYTF
TRBV2,few,TRBJ2-1,-,TGTGCCAGCAGTGAATTTGAAGGACAGTCTAATGAGCAGTTCTTC,CASSEFEGQSNEQFF
TRBV7-9,-,TRBJ2-1,TRBD1,TGTGCCAGCAGCACTTTCTTCCGGGACAGGACTTACAATGAGCAGTTCTTC,CASSTFFRDRTYNEQFF
TRBV12-5,few,TRBJ1-2,TRBD1,TGTGCTAGTGGAGAGACAGGGAACTATGGCTACACCTTC,CASGETGNYGYTF
TRBV5-1,few,TRBJ1-2,-,TGCGCCAGCAGCTTGACGGCGACAGGCAAGGAAGGCTACACCTTC,CASSLTATGKEGYTF
TRBV21-1,few,TRBJ1-6,-,TGTGCCAGCAGTTCCGGGACAGGGGTCCCTGTTTCCTATAATTCACCCCTCCACTTT,CASSSGTGVPVSYNSPLHF
TRBV4-1,few,TRBJ2-5,TRBD2,TGCGCCAGCAGCCTAACCCGGGGTGCGGGAGGCCCCCAAGAGACCCAGTACTTC,CASSLTRGAGGPQETQYF
TRBV3-1,-,TRBJ2-2,TRBD2,TGTGCCAGCAGCCAACAACTAGCGGGGGCACCCAACACCGGGGAGCTGTTTTTT,CASSQQLAGAPNTGELFF
TRBV7-9,many,TRBJ2-1,TRBD2,TGTGCCAGCAGCCCGTCAGCGGGAATTGGTGAGCAGTTCTTC,CASSPSAGIGEQFF
TRBV4-1,many,TRBJ2-7,-,TGCGCCAGCAGCCGCGGGGTGGGCTCCGAGCAGTACTTC,CASSRGVGSEQYF
TRBV5-1,few,TRBJ2-3,-,TGCGCCAGCAGCTTTCTTTTTGAGAGAGATACGCAGTATTTT,CASSFLFERDTQYF
TRBV6-5,few,TRBJ2-7,-,TGTGCCAGCAGTTACGGAGGACTGGGGAACTACGAGCAGTACTTC,CASSYGGLGNYEQYF
TRBV6-6,few,TRBJ2-3,-,TGTGCCAGCGAGGGGCGGGTGTCAGATACGCAGTATTTT,CASEGRVSDTQYF
TRBV20-1,-,TRBJ2-7,TRBD2,TGCAGTGCTCCTAGCGGGAGGGGCTACGAGCAGTACTTC,CSAPSGRGYEQYF